The next 2 T cell receptor beta chains were all read from a single sample in a study of regulatory T cells in long-lasting Graves disease. Sample time point: newly diagnosed GD, antithyroid drugs for less than 3 months. The authors made the TCR library using RNA they extracted from PBMCs. Libraries of TCR beta came from iRepertoire HTBI primers plus Arm-PCR of CDR3 regions. TCRdb independently ran MiXCR on the multiplex PCR reads; one entry per CDR3 protein. The sample contains around 400,000 distinct CDR3 sequences, 15% to 17% of which appear only once. Sample: peripheral blood mononuclear cells (PBMCs), taken at new diagnosis, from a patient treated with antithyroid drugs. These TCRs come from a female donor with Graves disease.

This clonotype appeared a few times. The chain uses TRBV6-9 and TRBJ2-5; D may be TRBD1 (5 bases). The ends were cut back, 2 bases at V and 5 bases at J, with 9 bases in the middle. CDR1 is MNHGY and CDR2 is SVAAGI in the germline V gene. This CDR3 spans 13 amino acids. The CDR3 bases are TGTGCCAGCAGTTATAGGGGCTCGGAGACCCAGTACTTC. Encoded protein: CASSYRGSETQYF.

The J gene is TRBJ1-4, the V gene TRBV7-2; D is unclear. The ends were cut back, 0 bases at V and 0 bases at J, with 8 bases in the middle. CDR1 and CDR2 from the germline V gene are SGHTA and FQGNSA. This CDR3 spans 16 amino acids. CDR3: CASSLAAEPTNEKLFF. The DNA of the CDR3 is TGTGCCAGCAGCTTAGCGGCAGAACCAACTAATGAAAAACTGTTTTTT.